The entry below gives a single TCR beta chain sequence along with its context. The record originates from a study of blood T cell repertoires in COVID-19. Study context: Nucleic acid was either cDNA or gDNA, and it came from T cells, B-cell-depleted T cells, or PBMCs.

CDR1 LGHDT and CDR2 YNNKEL come from the germline V gene (reference sequence). V was clipped by 4 bases and J by 4 bases; unmatched bases: 6. The CDR3 is made up of 14 amino acids. In the authors' workflow: Amplified reference gene primers provided the basis for estimating nucleated cell counts. The repertoire was sequenced with immunoSEQ multiplex PCR; TCRdb's copy has only in-frame clones and lacks some. The V and J calls and clone size were taken over from that table, and D and trimming were inferred from the DNA. The sample contains roughly 150,000 clones, 75% to 85% of which appear only once. The chain recombines TRBV3-1 (or the pseudogene TRBV3-2) with TRBJ1-1, with 7 bases identical to TRBD1. Sequenced: peripheral blood. The source is a woman aged 45-65 years in a cohort sampled during active or convalescent COVID-19. The CDR3: CASSPTGISTEAFF. In DNA form, the CDR3 reads TGTGCCAGCAGCCCGACAGGGATATCCACTGAAGCTTTCTTT.